These T cell receptor beta chains were read from a single sample in a study of cytomegalovirus exposure and HLA in healthy donors. Produced via immunoSEQ multiplex PCR; TCRdb's table is partial and in-frame only. Here the sample spans approximately 100,000 clones, 70% to 85% being singletons. Sequencing was done on a sample of PBMCs. Receptor source: a woman aged 18-35 years in good health and CMV-seronegative. Each CDR3 is given with its conserved first and last residue. The D gene is left open where the match is weak. Size is stated for part of the rows, as once, few or many counts, or as a class when the clone is expanded.

clone size,V gene,J gene,D gene,CDR3 DNA,CDR3 protein
-,TRBV11-2,TRBJ2-7,-,TGTGCCAGCAGCTCAAACACGTACGAGCAGTACTTC,CASSSNTYEQYF
-,TRBV28,TRBJ1-5,-,TGTGCCAGCAGTTTTATGAAGCCGAATCAGCCCCAGCATTTT,CASSFMKPNQPQHF
-,TRBV5-4,TRBJ2-3,-,TGTGCCAGCAGCTTCAGGGGCACAGATACGCAGTATTTT,CASSFRGTDTQYF
few,TRBV10-3,TRBJ1-4,-,TGTGCCATCAGTGAGGAGGCGGGAAATAATGAAAAACTGTTTTTT,CAISEEAGNNEKLFF
-,TRBV18,TRBJ1-5,TRBD1,TGTGCCAGCTCCTTGACAGGGGAGGGCAATCAGCCCCAGCATTTT,CASSLTGEGNQPQHF
-,TRBV7-9,TRBJ1-2,-,TGTGCCAGCAGCTTAGGGCATGGCTACACCTTC,CASSLGHGYTF
-,TRBV18,TRBJ1-1,-,TGTGCCAGCTCACCCCAGAGCGGGGGGCGTGCGAACCCTGAAGCTTTCTTT,CASSPQSGGRANPEAFF
-,TRBV6-1,TRBJ1-4,-,TGTGCCAGCAGTGACAGACATTACCGGGATAATGAAAAACTGTTTTTT,CASSDRHYRDNEKLFF
few,TRBV18,TRBJ1-1,TRBD1,TGTGCCAGCTCACGGGCGGGACAGGTGAACACTGAAGCTTTCTTT,CASSRAGQVNTEAFF
-,TRBV7-9,TRBJ2-5,TRBD2,TGTGCCAGCAGTTCGGAACTAGCGGAGCAAGAGACCCAGTACTTC,CASSSELAEQETQYF
-,TRBV2,TRBJ2-1,-,TGTGCCAGCCAAATCCAGGGAACCTACAATGAGCAGTTCTTC,CASQIQGTYNEQFF
few,TRBV12-2,TRBJ2-3,-,TGTGCAAGTCGCCCCTCCCCCCCGGGTTTTGCGACAGCCACTGGTGATACGCAGTATTTT,CASRPSPPGFATATGDTQYF
-,TRBV5-6,TRBJ2-5,TRBD2,TGTGCCAGCAGCTTGCGGGGGGGACAAGAGACCCAGTACTTC,CASSLRGGQETQYF
-,TRBV5-1,TRBJ2-5,-,TGCGCCAGCAGCTTGGCCAATCGGAGGGAGACCCAGTACTTC,CASSLANRRETQYF
-,TRBV4-2,TRBJ2-2,TRBD2,TGTGCCAGCAGCCAAGAAGGGGGGACTAGTCTTTACACCGGGGAGCTGTTTTTT,CASSQEGGTSLYTGELFF
-,TRBV7-3,TRBJ1-5,-,TGTGCCAGCAGCTACTCAACGTATAGCAATCAGCCCCAGCATTTT,CASSYSTYSNQPQHF
-,TRBV19,TRBJ2-7,TRBD1,TGTGCCAGTAGCCGGACAGGAACTTACGAGCAGTACTTC,CASSRTGTYEQYF
-,TRBV6-6,TRBJ2-3,-,TGTGCCAGCGGGAAATACAGGGATGGCACAGATACGCAGTATTTT,CASGKYRDGTDTQYF
-,TRBV7-2,TRBJ1-4,-,TGTGCCAGCAGCTTAAATACTCGGGATGAAAAACTGTTTTTT,CASSLNTRDEKLFF
-,TRBV11-2,TRBJ2-7,TRBD2,TGTGCCAGCAGCCATCCTATGGGGGGGGACTCCTACGAGCAGTACTTC,CASSHPMGGDSYEQYF
few,TRBV2,TRBJ1-1,-,TGTGCCAGCAGGATGCTCGAACGAGGGACTGAAGCTTTCTTT,CASRMLERGTEAFF
-,TRBV7-3,TRBJ2-5,TRBD1,TGTGCCAGCAGCTTAGGGGGTAGGGGGCATCTGATAGAGACCCAGTACTTC,CASSLGGRGHLIETQYF
-,TRBV28,TRBJ2-2,-,TGTGCCAGCAGTCCCCGAGGTGGTTGGGTCACCGGGGAGCTGTTTTTT,CASSPRGGWVTGELFF
-,TRBV4-3,TRBJ2-5,TRBD2,TGCGCCAGCAGCCAAGACCCCGGGACTAGGGCCTCCCAAGAGACCCAGTACTTC,CASSQDPGTRASQETQYF
-,TRBV28,TRBJ2-7,TRBD2,TGTGCCAGCAGTTCTATAGCGGGTTCATCCTACGAGCAGTACTTC,CASSSIAGSSYEQYF
-,TRBV18,TRBJ1-6,-,TGTGCCAGCTCACCAAACCAGGCGAATAATTCACCCCTCCACTTT,CASSPNQANNSPLHF
-,TRBV5-4,TRBJ2-6,-,TGTGCCAGCAGCTTGGACGGCCTTGGAGATGGGGCCAACGTCCTGACTTTC,CASSLDGLGDGANVLTF